This T cell receptor (beta chain) was recovered during a study of T cell responses to AZD1222 COVID-19 vaccine. The study's findings and limits: Mostly white British, mostly female donors; authors suggested clonal diversity may be underestimated. Repertoire collection took place solely once the T cell response had peaked.

Clones were sequenced by immunoSEQ multiplex PCR, and TCRdb holds only the in-frame ones, with some missing. Here the sample spans more than 250,000 clones, approximately 93% being singletons. In the case of this clone: The antigen is unknown.

The CDR3 totals 15 residues. The germline CDR1 and CDR2 sequences are MDHEN and SYDVKM. V was pared by 4 bases and J by 3 bases, with 5 bases of the junction left unmatched. This receptor was taken from an adult in good health. J is TRBJ2-5 and V is TRBV28; 10 nucleotides agree with TRBD1. The sequences come from peripheral blood, collected on day 0 of AZD1222 vaccination. CDR3: CASSSYGTGEETQYF. In nucleotides, the CDR3 is TGTGCCAGCAGTTCATACGGGACAGGGGAAGAGACCCAGTACTTC.